This TCR beta chain originates from a study of blood T cell repertoires in COVID-19. Study-level information: The cDNA or gDNA used as material had been derived from T cells, B-cell-depleted T cells, or PBMCs.

Per the germline V gene, CDR1 is SQVTM and CDR2 is ANQGSEA. The ends were cut back, 7 bases at V and 3 bases at J, with 13 bases in the middle. This CDR3 is 13 amino acids long. In the authors' workflow: Amplification from reference gene primers served as the basis for estimated nucleated cell counts. Generated by immunoSEQ multiplex PCR, the TCRdb table keeps only in-frame clones and is missing some. That table supplies the V and J calls and clone size; D and trimming were determined from the DNA. The sample lists 200,000 or so clones; about 88% were seen once. The source material was peripheral blood. This chain links TRBV29-1 with TRBJ1-3, with a possible D match to TRBD1 (5 bases). This TCR came from a woman aged 40 to 49 who had recovered from COVID-19. CDR3 DNA sequence: TGCAGCGGAACAGGTCCCTATGGAAACACCATATATTTT. Amino acids: CSGTGPYGNTIYF.